This T cell receptor (beta chain) was documented in a study of blood T cells in healthy people across ages. Sample-barcoded 5' priming and a J-beta primer mix drove a second PCR of about 6 to 11 cycles. A template-switch adaptor with 12 random nucleotides tagged each cDNA molecule. Using its own MiXCR run on the 5' RACE reads, TCRdb lists one record per CDR3 protein. Of more than 650,000 distinct CDR3 sequences listed, over 20% are singletons. This clonotype occurred a few times. The junction and the germline gene differ at one end; a read error may be behind it. At least 6 micrograms of total RNA were extracted per sample. The CDR3 has 15 amino acids.

Sequencing was performed on blood. The receptor was derived from a man aged 65 to 79 in good health. The chain links TRBV12-3 or TRBV12-4 to TRBJ2-7, with 11 bases fitting TRBD2. The end of the DNA aligns better with TRBJ2-1, so the J call may be wrong. The CDR3 DNA reads as TGTGCCAGCAGATTAGCGGGAGGGCTAATCGGTGAGCAGTTCTTC. It yields the protein CASRLAGGLIGEQFF.